A single sample gave rise to the 16 T cell receptor beta chains below, sequenced in a study of blood T cell repertoires in COVID-19. Sequencing was performed with immunoSEQ multiplex PCR; in TCRdb, only in-frame clones are kept and a portion is missing. The sample contains roughly 190,000 clones, approximately 90% of which appear only once. Material: peripheral blood. Every receptor here comes from a man aged 45-60 years with acute or convalescent COVID-19.

The rearrangement uses TRBV27 and TRBJ2-7, with 8 bases matching TRBD1. The CDR3 is 14 amino acids. From germline, CDR1 is MNHEY and CDR2 SMNVEV (reference sequence). V lost 5 bases to trimming and J lost 1 base; unmatched junction nucleotides: 4. Here the CDR3 reads CASSKRTGSYEQYF. The CDR3 bases are TGTGCCAGCAGTAAGAGGACAGGGTCCTACGAGCAGTACTTC.

The chain has TRBV5-1 and TRBJ2-5; maybe TRBD2 (6 bases). Germline V gene sequence: CDR1 SGHRS, CDR2 YFSETQ. V was trimmed by 0 bases and J by 5 bases, leaving 14 bases between them. This CDR3 is 15 amino acids long. The CDR3 protein is CASSLAPGGTETQYF. CDR3 coding DNA: TGCGCCAGCAGCTTGGCTCCCGGGGGAACGGAGACCCAGTACTTC.

The chain uses TRBV2 and TRBJ1-2; 7 positions agree with TRBD1. Trimming at V came to 6 bases and at J to 4 bases, leaving 2 bases not matched to a gene. CDR3 length: 12 residues. Looked up from germline, CDR1 is SNHLY and CDR2 is FYNNEI. The CDR3 protein is CASRTGFYGYTF. CDR3 nucleotide sequence: TGTGCCAGCAGGACAGGGTTCTATGGCTACACCTTC. The variable domain in full, completed from reference TRBV2 and TRBJ1-2, reads EPEVTQTPSHQVTQMGQEVILRCVPISNHLYFYWYRQILGQKVEFLVSFYNNEISEKSEIFDDQFSVERPDGSNFTLKIRSTKLEDSAMYFCASRTGFYGYTFGSGTRLTVV.

This chain joins TRBV7-3 and TRBJ2-1; D may be TRBD2 (5 bases). The CDR3 contains 19 residues. V lost 1 base, J lost 0 bases, and 19 bases lay in between. Germline values: CDR1 SGHTA, CDR2 FQGTGA. Written as DNA, the CDR3 is TGTGCCAGCAGCTTAAAGGATTGGACTCCAACTCGCTCCTACAATGAGCAGTTCTTC. Translated, it gives CASSLKDWTPTRSYNEQFF. The variable domain in full, with the rest retrieved from reference TRBV7-3 and TRBJ2-1, is GAGVSQTPSNKVTEKGKYVELRCDPISGHTALYWYRQSLGQGPEFLIYFQGTGAADDSGLPNDRFFAVRPEGSVSTLKIQRTERGDSAVYLCASSLKDWTPTRSYNEQFFGPGTRLTVL.

V gene TRBV11-2 combines with J gene TRBJ1-6; 10 bases fit TRBD1. Trimming took 5 bases from V and 7 from J; bases not matched to a gene: 11. CDR1 and CDR2 from the germline V gene are SGHAT and FQNNGV. This CDR3 is 17 amino acids long. In DNA, the CDR3 is TGTGCCAGCAGCCGCACCGGGACAGGGGTCAGGAATTCACCCCTCCACTTT. Protein sequence: CASSRTGTGVRNSPLHF.

This clone was recorded only once. The chain couples TRBV5-6 to TRBJ2-4; the match to TRBD1 covers 9 bases. This CDR3 comprises 18 residues. The junction had 10 bases not matched to a gene; V was cut back by 3 bases and J by 0 bases. Germline assignment: CDR1 SGHDT and CDR2 YYEEEE. The CDR3 here is CASSSRDRDAIAKNIQYF. The CDR3 DNA reads as TGTGCCAGCAGCTCCCGGGACAGGGACGCTATAGCCAAAAACATTCAGTACTTC.

The genes are TRBV4-2 and TRBJ1-1; D is undetermined. From germline, CDR1 is LGHNA and CDR2 YNFKEQ. This CDR3 is 14 amino acids long. Trimming removed 3 bases at V and 4 bases at J, with 12 bases between. The CDR3 DNA reads as TGTGCCAGCAGCCAGGGCCATCTGGGCACTGAAGCTTTCTTT. Translated: CASSQGHLGTEAFF.

The chain combines TRBV5-4 with TRBJ2-5, with 13 positions matching TRBD2. The V and J ends lost 4 bases and 4 bases, in that order; junction bases with no gene match: 7. The CDR3 is 16 residues long. Germline CDR1 is SGHNT and CDR2 is YYREEE (reference sequence). As DNA, the CDR3 is TGTGCCAGCAGCGGCTCGCGACTAGCGGGAGGAGAGACCCAGTACTTC. It codes for CASSGSRLAGGETQYF.

The rearrangement uses TRBV30 and TRBJ2-7; D not resolved. The CDR3 is made up of 12 amino acids. With 0 bases removed from V and 3 bases from J, the gap between germline ends came to 6 bases. The V gene's germline CDR1 is GTSNPN and CDR2 SVGIG (reference sequence). The CDR3 sequence is CAWSVASYEQYF. For the CDR3, the DNA is TGTGCCTGGAGTGTTGCCAGCTACGAGCAGTACTTC.

V gene TRBV4-1 combines with J gene TRBJ2-3, with 13 bases that match TRBD2. This CDR3 has 16 amino acids. Germline CDR1 and CDR2: MGHRA and YSYEKL. V lost 4 bases, J lost 4 bases, and 5 bases stayed unmatched. The CDR3 sequence is CASSRTSGRDADTQYF. In nucleotides, the CDR3 is TGCGCCAGCAGCCGAACTAGCGGGAGGGATGCAGATACGCAGTATTTT.

V and J are TRBV27 and TRBJ2-1, with D hard to call. CDR3 length: 15 residues. V gave up 5 bases and J gave up 6 bases, with 17 bases separating them. Germline CDR1 and CDR2: MNHEY and SMNVEV (reference sequence). The CDR3 here is CASSPLLGAFNEQFF. In DNA, the CDR3 is TGTGCCAGCAGTCCCCTTCTCGGAGCCTTCAATGAGCAGTTCTTC.

The V gene is TRBV28, the J gene TRBJ2-5; D gene uncertain. This CDR3 has 14 residues. CDR1 is MDHEN and CDR2 is SYDVKM in the germline V gene. The V end lost 3 bases, the J end lost 2 bases, and 10 bases lay between the germline ends. CDR3 nucleotides: TGTGCCAGCAGTTTTCTGGCTAGGCAAGAGACCCAGTACTTC. Translating it yields CASSFLARQETQYF.

V usage is TRBV30 and J usage is TRBJ1-6; TRBD1 agrees at 9 bases. Trimming cost V 0 bases and J 7 bases; bases outside gene matches: 1. CDR1 and CDR2 (germline): GTSNPN, SVGIG (reference sequence). This CDR3 spans 14 amino acids. The DNA for the CDR3 is TGTGCCTGGAGTGTTGGGACAGGGAATTCACCCCTCCACTTT. Translation gives CAWSVGTGNSPLHF.

This rearrangement joins TRBV5-1 to TRBJ2-1; 8 positions agree with TRBD1. CDR1 and CDR2 (germline): SGHRS, YFSETQ. V lost 4 bases, J lost 6 bases, and 6 bases stayed unmatched. This CDR3 comprises 14 residues. The CDR3 DNA is TGCGCCAGCAGCCCTGGACAGGGCGGCAATGAGCAGTTCTTC. Its protein is CASSPGQGGNEQFF.

The rearrangement uses TRBV19 and TRBJ2-7; perhaps TRBD1 as D (5 bases). V lost 1 base and J 3 bases, leaving 13 bases between the germline ends. CDR1 and CDR2 (germline): LNHDA, SQIVND (reference sequence). CDR3 size: 15 residues. CDR3 nucleotides: TGTGCCAGTAGTATAGCCTGGGGCGTGGGCTACGAGCAGTACTTC. It specifies CASSIAWGVGYEQYF. The entire variable domain, with the rest obtained from reference TRBV19 and TRBJ2-7, is as follows: DGGITQSPKYLFRKEGQNVTLSCEQNLNHDAMYWYRQDPGQGLRLIYYSQIVNDFQKGDIAEGYSVSREKKESFPLTVTSAQKNPTAFYLCASSIAWGVGYEQYFGPGTRLTVT.

The chain has TRBV18 and TRBJ1-4; D uncertain. The CDR3 sequence is 14 residues long. The germline V gene has CDR1 KGHSH and CDR2 LQKENI. The germline V and J ends were trimmed by 6 bases and 4 bases, with 12 bases remaining between them. The CDR3 nucleotides read TGTGCCAGCTCCCCCCGGAGGGATAATGAAAAACTGTTTTTT. Encoded protein: CASSPRRDNEKLFF.